This TCR beta chain came from a study of tumor and adjacent non-tumor tissue in lung cancer. Looking at the study overall: Histology: under 15 adenocarcinoma, a couple of squamous cell carcinoma, 1 small cell lung cancer. The patients, roughly eleven men and roughly 5 women, were 31 to 76 with stage I to III disease. Samples averaged approximately 4.2 million productive TCRbeta reads each.

The CDR3 is 15 residues long. V dropped 0 bases and J dropped 3 bases, with 12 bases sitting between them. From germline, CDR1 is SGHTS and CDR2 YDEGEE. This sample's RNA came from whole unsorted tissue. The normal lung tissue was taken more than 3 cm from the tumor edge. Newly diagnosed lung cancer patients had thoracic surgery in China, August–late 2014, without prior chemotherapy. A modified ARM-PCR protocol with three rounds of nested PCR amplified TCRbeta. TCRdb called the multiplex PCR reads again in MiXCR, with one record for every CDR3 protein. This table holds 40,000 to 45,000 distinct CDR3 sequences, around three fifths found once.

This TCR was recovered from a man in his forties or fifties with non-small cell lung cancer. Input material: distant non-tumor lung tissue. The chain has TRBV5-8 and TRBJ1-2; the D gene is possibly TRBD1 (6 bases). The CDR3 DNA is TGTGCCAGCAGCTTGGCGGCAGGGGCCCACTATGGCTACACCTTC. Translated, it gives CASSLAAGAHYGYTF.